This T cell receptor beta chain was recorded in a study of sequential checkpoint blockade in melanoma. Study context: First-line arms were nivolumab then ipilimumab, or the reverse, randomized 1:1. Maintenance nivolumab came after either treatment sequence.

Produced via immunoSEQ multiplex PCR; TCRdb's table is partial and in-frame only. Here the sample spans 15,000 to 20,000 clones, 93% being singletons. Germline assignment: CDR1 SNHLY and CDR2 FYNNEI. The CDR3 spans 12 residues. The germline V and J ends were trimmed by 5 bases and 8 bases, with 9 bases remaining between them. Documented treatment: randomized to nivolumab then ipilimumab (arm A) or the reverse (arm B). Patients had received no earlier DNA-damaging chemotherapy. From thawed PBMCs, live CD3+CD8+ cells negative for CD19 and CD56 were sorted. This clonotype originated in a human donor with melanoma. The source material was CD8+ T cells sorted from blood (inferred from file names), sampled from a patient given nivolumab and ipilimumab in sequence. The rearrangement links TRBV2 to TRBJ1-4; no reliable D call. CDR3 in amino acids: CASSNPGEKLFF. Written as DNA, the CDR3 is TGTGCCAGCAGTAACCCAGGCGAAAAACTGTTTTTT.